The 5 T cell receptor beta chains reported below all come from one sample, sequenced in a study of T cell responses to AZD1222 COVID-19 vaccine. TCRdb's copy holds only in-frame clones and misses some; the assay was immunoSEQ multiplex PCR. The sample has about 180,000 clones; 88% are singletons. The sample in question was peripheral blood, obtained on day 0 of AZD1222 vaccination. These receptors originate from an adult in good health.

The V call is TRBV5-5, the J call TRBJ1-2; D uncertain. V was pared by 0 bases and J by 1 base, with 10 bases between. Germline assignment: CDR1 SGHKS and CDR2 YYEKEE (reference sequence). The CDR3 has 15 residues. The CDR3 sequence: CASSLGPIDNYGYTF. DNA of the CDR3: TGTGCCAGCAGCTTGGGTCCCATAGATAACTATGGCTACACCTTC.

This chain uses TRBV7-9 with TRBJ1-6; 8 bases line up with TRBD1. Germline V gene data show CDR1 as SEHNR and CDR2 as FQNEAQ (reference sequence). This CDR3 contains 15 residues. Germline trimming cut 5 bases from V and 6 bases from J; bases unmatched to any gene: 6. CDR3 nucleotides: TGTGCCAGCAGCGTAACACAGGGGGGTAATTCACCCCTCCACTTT. This translates into CASSVTQGGNSPLHF.

V and J are TRBV19 and TRBJ2-3; tentatively, D is TRBD1 (6 bases). Germline CDR1 reads LNHDA; CDR2 reads SQIVND (reference sequence). V lost 3 bases to trimming and J lost 3 bases, with 13 bases between them. The CDR3 length is 15 residues. In DNA form, the CDR3 reads TGTGCCAGTAGTATCGAGGGGGTTCGAACAGATACGCAGTATTTT. Translating it yields CASSIEGVRTDTQYF.

In this sample, this clone turned up a few times. This rearrangement joins TRBV25-1 to TRBJ2-1, with TRBD2 identical over 7 bases. This CDR3 has 17 amino acids. V was pared by 0 bases and J by 9 bases, with 14 bases of the junction left unmatched. The germline V gene has CDR1 MGHDK and CDR2 SYGVNS. This CDR3 reads CASSEYSLAGWEGEQFF. In DNA, the CDR3 is TGTGCCAGCAGTGAATACTCCCTGGCGGGTTGGGAGGGTGAGCAGTTCTTC.

This clone turned up a few times. The J gene is TRBJ2-7, the V gene TRBV6-2 or TRBV6-3; no firm D call. V lost 4 bases and J lost 4, with 11 bases in between. CDR3 size: 13 residues. From germline, CDR1 is MNHEY and CDR2 SVGEGT. The CDR3 DNA sequence: TGTGCCAGCAGTTGGGTAGGAGAATACGAGCAGTACTTC. It specifies CASSWVGEYEQYF.